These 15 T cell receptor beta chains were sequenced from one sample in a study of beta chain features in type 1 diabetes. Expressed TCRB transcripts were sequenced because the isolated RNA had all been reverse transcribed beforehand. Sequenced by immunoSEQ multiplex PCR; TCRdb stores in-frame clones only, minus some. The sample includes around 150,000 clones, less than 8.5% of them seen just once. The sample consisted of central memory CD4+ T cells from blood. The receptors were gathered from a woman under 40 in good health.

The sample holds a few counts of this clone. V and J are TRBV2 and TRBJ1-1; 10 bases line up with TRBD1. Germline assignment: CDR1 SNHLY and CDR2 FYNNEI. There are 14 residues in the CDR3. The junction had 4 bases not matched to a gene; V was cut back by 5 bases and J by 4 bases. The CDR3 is CASSSDRGTTEAFF. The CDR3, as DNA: TGTGCCAGCAGTTCGGACAGGGGGACCACTGAAGCTTTCTTT.

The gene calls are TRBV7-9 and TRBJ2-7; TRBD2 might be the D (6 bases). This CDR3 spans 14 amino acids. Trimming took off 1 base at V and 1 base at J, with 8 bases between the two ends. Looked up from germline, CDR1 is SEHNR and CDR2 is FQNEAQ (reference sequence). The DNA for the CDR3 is TGTGCCAGCAGCTTAGAGGACTATTCCTACGAGCAGTACTTC. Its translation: CASSLEDYSYEQYF. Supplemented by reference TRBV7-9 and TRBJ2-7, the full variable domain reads DTGVSQNPRHKITKRGQNVTFRCDPISEHNRLYWYRQTLGQGPEFLTYFQNEAQLEKSRLLSDRFSAERPKGSFSTLEIQRTEQGDSAMYLCASSLEDYSYEQYFGPGTRLTVT.

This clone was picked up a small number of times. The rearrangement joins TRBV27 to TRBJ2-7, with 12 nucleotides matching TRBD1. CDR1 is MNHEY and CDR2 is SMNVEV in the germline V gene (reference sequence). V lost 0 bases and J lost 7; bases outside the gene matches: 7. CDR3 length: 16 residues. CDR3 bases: TGTGCCAGCAGTTTATCCGGGACAGGGGGCTTTAGAGAGCAGTACTTC. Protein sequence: CASSLSGTGGFREQYF.

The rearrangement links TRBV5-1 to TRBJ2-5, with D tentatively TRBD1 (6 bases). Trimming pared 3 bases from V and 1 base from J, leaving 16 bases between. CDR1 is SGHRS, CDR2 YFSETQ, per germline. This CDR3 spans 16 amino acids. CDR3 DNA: TGCGCCAGCAGCTCCGGGGCGCAGGGGCCCCAAGAGACCCAGTACTTC. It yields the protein CASSSGAQGPQETQYF.

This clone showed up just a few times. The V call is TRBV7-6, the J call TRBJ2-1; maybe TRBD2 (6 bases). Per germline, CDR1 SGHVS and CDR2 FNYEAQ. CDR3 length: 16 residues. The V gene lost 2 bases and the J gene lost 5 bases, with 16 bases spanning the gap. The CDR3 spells CASSLRVLADNNEQFF. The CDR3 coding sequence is TGTGCCAGCAGCTTACGTGTACTAGCCGACAACAATGAGCAGTTCTTC.

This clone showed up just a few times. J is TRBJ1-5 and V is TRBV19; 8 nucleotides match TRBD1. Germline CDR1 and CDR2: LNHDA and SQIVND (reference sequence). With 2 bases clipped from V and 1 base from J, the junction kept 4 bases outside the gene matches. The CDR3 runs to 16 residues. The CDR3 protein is CASSIQGALSNQPQHF. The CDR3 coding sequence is TGTGCCAGTAGTATACAGGGGGCTTTGAGCAATCAGCCCCAGCATTTT.

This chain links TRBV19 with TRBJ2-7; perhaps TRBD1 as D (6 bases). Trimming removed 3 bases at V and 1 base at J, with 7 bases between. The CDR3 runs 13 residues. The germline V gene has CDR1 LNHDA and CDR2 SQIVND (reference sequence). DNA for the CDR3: TGTGCCAGTAGTATCCAGGGGTCCTACGAGCAGTACTTC. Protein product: CASSIQGSYEQYF.

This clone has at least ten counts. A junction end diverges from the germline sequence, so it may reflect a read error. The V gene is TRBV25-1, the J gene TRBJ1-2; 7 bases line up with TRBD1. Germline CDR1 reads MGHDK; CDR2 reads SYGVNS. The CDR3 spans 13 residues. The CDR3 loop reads CASSESVGTAFFF. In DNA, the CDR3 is TGTGCCAGCAGTGAATCTGTCGGGACAGCCTTCTTCTTC.

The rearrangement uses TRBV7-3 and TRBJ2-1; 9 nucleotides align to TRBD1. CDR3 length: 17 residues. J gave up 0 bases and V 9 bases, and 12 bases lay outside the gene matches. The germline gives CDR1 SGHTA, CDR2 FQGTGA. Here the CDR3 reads CASSPKRGQGSYNEQFF. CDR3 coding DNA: TGTGCCAGTAGCCCTAAGCGGGGACAGGGCTCCTACAATGAGCAGTTCTTC.

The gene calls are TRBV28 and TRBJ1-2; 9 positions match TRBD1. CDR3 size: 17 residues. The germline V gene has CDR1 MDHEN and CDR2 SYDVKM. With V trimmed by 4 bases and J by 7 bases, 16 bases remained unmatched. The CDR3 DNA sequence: TGTGCCAGCAGTTCGACCGGGACAGGGAATCGGTTGGGTGGCTACACCTTC. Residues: CASSSTGTGNRLGGYTF.

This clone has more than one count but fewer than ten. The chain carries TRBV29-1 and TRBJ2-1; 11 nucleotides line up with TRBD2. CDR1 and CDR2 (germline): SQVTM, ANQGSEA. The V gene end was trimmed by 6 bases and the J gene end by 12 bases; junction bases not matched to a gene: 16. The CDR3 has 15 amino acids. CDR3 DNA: TGCAGCGTCCGACGGACTAGCGGGTTGGTTGGGGGGCAGTTCTTC. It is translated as CSVRRTSGLVGGQFF.

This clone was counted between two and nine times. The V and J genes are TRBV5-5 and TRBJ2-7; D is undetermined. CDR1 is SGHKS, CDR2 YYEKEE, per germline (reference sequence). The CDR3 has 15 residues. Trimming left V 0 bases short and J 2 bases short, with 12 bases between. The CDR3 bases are TGTGCCAGCAGCTTGGCCATTGGCCCGACCTACGAGCAGTACTTC. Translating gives CASSLAIGPTYEQYF.

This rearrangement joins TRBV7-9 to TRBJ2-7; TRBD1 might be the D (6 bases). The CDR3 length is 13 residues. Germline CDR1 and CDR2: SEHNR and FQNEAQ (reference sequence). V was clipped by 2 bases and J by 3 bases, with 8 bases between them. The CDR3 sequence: CASSLQGYYEQYF. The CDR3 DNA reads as TGTGCCAGCAGCTTACAGGGGTACTACGAGCAGTACTTC.

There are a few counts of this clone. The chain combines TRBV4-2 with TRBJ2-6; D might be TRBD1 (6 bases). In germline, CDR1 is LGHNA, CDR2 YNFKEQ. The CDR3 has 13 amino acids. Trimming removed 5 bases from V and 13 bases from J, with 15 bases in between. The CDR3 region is CASSSGQGPVLTF. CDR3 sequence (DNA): TGTGCCAGCAGCTCGGGTCAGGGGCCGGTCCTGACTTTC.

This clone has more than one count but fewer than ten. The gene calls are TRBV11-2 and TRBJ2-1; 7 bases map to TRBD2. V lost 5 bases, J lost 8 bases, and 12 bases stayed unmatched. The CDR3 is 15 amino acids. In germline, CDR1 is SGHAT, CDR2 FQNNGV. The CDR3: CASSLQVAGVDEQFF. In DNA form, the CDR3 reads TGTGCCAGCAGCCTGCAGGTGGCGGGAGTCGATGAGCAGTTCTTC.